One and the same sample provided the 14 T cell receptor beta chains below, sequenced in a study of shared clonotypes between healthy human individuals. Profiling relied on immunoSEQ multiplex PCR, and the TCRdb table lists in-frame clones only, not all of them. The repertoire holds more than 2 million clones, with approximately 95% as singletons. Naive CD8 cells, CD45RO-negative and positively selected for CCR7, excluded terminally differentiated effector memory CD45RA+ cells. Sequences were obtained from naive CD8+ T cells sorted from blood. The receptors shown here come from a man younger than 35 in good health.

The chain employs TRBV7-2 and TRBJ2-7; no definite D call. Looked up from germline, CDR1 is SGHTA and CDR2 is FQGNSA. V lost 3 bases and J 5 bases, leaving 8 bases between the germline ends. The CDR3 contains 12 residues. The chain's CDR3 is CASSLVGNEQYF. CDR3 nucleotide sequence: TGTGCCAGCAGCTTGGTAGGAAACGAGCAGTACTTC.

The CDR3 sequence: CASSHFILGAEETQYF. The CDR3 DNA reads TGTGCCAGCAGCCACTTCATTTTAGGGGCGGAAGAGACCCAGTACTTC. The chain combines TRBV11-1 with TRBJ2-5; the D gene is possibly TRBD1 (5 bases). Germline-derived CDR1 and CDR2 are SGHAT and FQDESV (reference sequence). Trimming removed 5 bases from V and 3 bases from J, with 19 bases in between. The CDR3 consists of 16 residues. Complete variable domain (other parts from reference TRBV11-1 and TRBJ2-5): EAEVAQSPRYKITEKSQAVAFWCDPISGHATLYWYRQILGQGPELLVQFQDESVVDDSQLPKDRFSAERLKGVDSTLKIQPAELGDSAMYLCASSHFILGAEETQYFGPGTRLLVL.

The genes are TRBV28 and TRBJ2-7, with D unresolved. Germline V gives CDR1 MDHEN, CDR2 SYDVKM. V gave up 2 bases and J gave up 2 bases, with 10 bases separating them. The CDR3 covers 14 residues. DNA of the CDR3: TGTGCCAGCAGTTTAAACCTTCGGACCTACGAGCAGTACTTC. Protein product: CASSLNLRTYEQYF.

The chain recombines TRBV5-6 with TRBJ2-5; D perhaps matches TRBD2 (6 bases). V lost 3 bases to trimming and J lost 7 bases, with 10 bases between them. CDR1 and CDR2 from the germline V gene are SGHDT and YYEEEE. This CDR3 comprises 12 residues. As DNA, the CDR3 is TGTGCCAGCAGCTCCCTGGGGGGGACCCAGTACTTC. It translates to CASSSLGGTQYF. Full variable domain (rest looked up from reference TRBV5-6 and TRBJ2-5): DAGVTQSPTHLIKTRGQQVTLRCSPKSGHDTVSWYQQALGQGPQFIFQYYEEEERQRGNFPDRFSGHQFPNYSSELNVNALLLGDSALYLCASSSLGGTQYFGPGTRLLVL.

In the case of this clone: This sample also contains other DNA sequences that code for the same CDR3. The chain carries TRBV9 and TRBJ2-1, with D unclear. This CDR3 region has 13 residues. Germline V gene data show CDR1 as SGDLS and CDR2 as YYNGEE. V lost 0 bases and J lost 9, with 10 bases in between. In DNA, the CDR3 is TGTGCCAGCAGCGTAGGAGGCGGAACTGAGCAGTTCTTC. It specifies CASSVGGGTEQFF.

The chain links TRBV27 to TRBJ2-1; perhaps TRBD2 as D (5 bases). This CDR3 has 17 amino acids. Deletions cut 8 bases from V and 0 bases from J, with 20 bases between. Germline CDR1 and CDR2: MNHEY and SMNVEV (reference sequence). CDR3 protein: CASDPLGSRSSYNEQFF. The CDR3 DNA reads as TGTGCCAGCGATCCTCTGGGGAGTCGAAGCTCCTACAATGAGCAGTTCTTC.

The chain uses TRBV28 and TRBJ2-7, with D tentatively TRBD1 (5 bases). V was shortened by 4 bases and J by 4 bases, with 17 bases between the two germline ends. The CDR3 length is 15 residues. Germline V gene data show CDR1 as MDHEN and CDR2 as SYDVKM. This chain's CDR3 is CASSSSDWGRYEQYF. The CDR3 DNA is TGTGCCAGCAGTTCCAGTGACTGGGGCAGGTACGAGCAGTACTTC.

The chain uses TRBV25-1 and TRBJ1-2; tentatively, D is TRBD1 (5 bases). The germline V gene has CDR1 MGHDK and CDR2 SYGVNS. The V and J ends lost 11 bases and 4 bases respectively, with 14 bases between them. The CDR3 is 12 residues long. In nucleotides, the CDR3 is TGTGCCGTCGAGGGGACCGGCTATGGCTACACCTTC. This translates into CAVEGTGYGYTF.

In nucleotides, the CDR3 is TGCGCCAGCAAGATGGCAGGGGCCTACAATGAGCAGTTCTTC. It is translated as CASKMAGAYNEQFF. The rearrangement links TRBV4-1 to TRBJ2-1, with D perhaps TRBD1 (6 bases). The germline V gene encodes CDR1 MGHRA and CDR2 YSYEKL. V was trimmed by 7 bases and J by 2 bases, leaving 12 bases between them. This CDR3 comprises 14 residues.

This chain's CDR3 is CASSPTLSTGPGELFF. The CDR3 DNA sequence: TGTGCCAGCAGTCCAACCCTTTCGACAGGGCCCGGGGAGCTGTTTTTT. J is TRBJ2-2 and V is TRBV28; 7 bases align to TRBD1. The CDR3 spans 16 residues. Germline assignment: CDR1 MDHEN and CDR2 SYDVKM. V dropped 5 bases and J dropped 6; count of bases not matched to a gene: 12.

This clone came up once. V gene TRBV13 combines with J gene TRBJ2-7; 12 bases map to TRBD2. The ends lost 0 bases at V and 5 bases at J; junction bases unmatched: 8. CDR3 length: 17 residues. The germline V gene has CDR1 PRHDT and CDR2 FYEKMQ (reference sequence). The CDR3 sequence: CASSLGPSGRAVDEQYF. The CDR3 coding sequence is TGTGCCAGCAGCTTAGGGCCTAGCGGGAGGGCAGTCGACGAGCAGTACTTC.

This clone appeared a single time. The chain joins TRBV7-9 to TRBJ2-1, with D perhaps TRBD1 (5 bases). CDR3 length: 17 amino acids. Trimming left V 3 bases short and J 4 bases short, with 19 bases between. Germline CDR1 and CDR2: SEHNR and FQNEAQ (reference sequence). The CDR3 here is CASSFYRTGLGYNEQFF. In DNA form, the CDR3 reads TGTGCCAGCAGCTTCTACCGTACAGGCCTCGGATACAATGAGCAGTTCTTC.

In its sample, this clone was seen once. V and J are TRBV7-6 and TRBJ2-7, with D possibly TRBD2 on 6 matching bases. Trimming took 5 bases from V and 7 from J, leaving 21 bases between them. The CDR3 consists of 15 residues. The germline gives CDR1 SGHVS, CDR2 FNYEAQ. Here the CDR3 reads CASSHGDSDFYEQYF. DNA of the CDR3: TGTGCCAGCAGCCACGGGGACTCGGACTTTTATGAGCAGTACTTC.

This clone is a singleton in its sample. V usage is TRBV4-3 and J usage is TRBJ2-7; D gene uncertain. Germline CDR1 and CDR2: LGHNA and YSLEER. Trimming took off 1 base at V and 3 bases at J, with 16 bases between the two ends. There are 16 residues in the CDR3. CDR3 coding DNA: TGCGCCAGCAGCCAAGTGGAAGCTCTACCCCTCTACGAGCAGTACTTC. Its protein is CASSQVEALPLYEQYF.